The 20 T cell receptor beta chains below all came from one sample that was sequenced in a study of T-cell memory formation after mild COVID-19. TCRdb independently ran MiXCR on the 5' RACE reads; one entry per CDR3 protein. The top ten hold more than 20% of the sample, which has approximately 250,000 distinct CDR3 sequences, 16% seen once. The specimen was PBMCs or a T cell subset sorted from them (not recorded which). The receptor set was obtained from a man younger than 35 who had mild COVID-19 (a few samples of this study predate the infection). Cell type and time point are not known.

This clonotype was counted at least ten times. V is TRBV4-3 and J is TRBJ2-6; D is unresolved. The CDR3 loop spans 15 amino acids. V gave up 0 bases and J gave up 1 base, with 4 bases separating them. Germline loops: CDR1 LGHNA, CDR2 YSLEER. CDR3 DNA sequence: TGCGCCAGCAGCCAAGAGAGGTCTGGGGCCAACGTCCTGACTTTC. It codes for CASSQERSGANVLTF.

This clonotype was recorded at least ten times. At one boundary the junction diverges from the germline segment, which might be a read error. The gene calls are TRBV7-2 and TRBJ2-2, with a weak D call TRBD1 (6 bases). CDR1 SGHTA and CDR2 FQGNSA come from the germline V gene. The CDR3 totals 13 residues. The CDR3 region has the DNA TGCGCCAGCAGCTTACAGGGTTCCGGGGAGCTGTTTTTT. The encoded protein is CASSLQGSGELFF.

The chain combines TRBV29-1 with TRBJ2-7; 9 bases align to TRBD1. This CDR3 is built from 16 residues. Germline V gives CDR1 SQVTM, CDR2 ANQGSEA. The ends lost 2 bases at V and 6 bases at J; junction bases unmatched: 14. In DNA, the CDR3 is TGCAGCGTTGAATTGGGCCGGACAGGGGAAAGTTTCGAGCAGTACTTC. This translates into CSVELGRTGESFEQYF.

The DNA for the CDR3 is TGCGCCAGCAGCTTGGCCCCGTTAGATACGCAGTATTTT. Protein product: CASSLAPLDTQYF. V is TRBV5-1 and J is TRBJ2-3; D call uncertain. CDR1 is SGHRS and CDR2 is YFSETQ in the germline V gene. The CDR3 consists of 13 residues. Trimming left V 0 bases short and J 5 bases short, with 7 bases between.

The rearrangement uses TRBV6-5 and TRBJ1-3; TRBD1 might be the D (5 bases). V was cut by 0 bases and J by 2 bases, with 11 bases left in between. Per germline, CDR1 MNHEY and CDR2 SVGAGI. This CDR3 spans 16 amino acids. The CDR3 here is CASSYSSGLTGNTIYF. The CDR3 DNA is TGTGCCAGCAGTTACTCTTCAGGGCTGACTGGAAACACCATATATTTT.

This clonotype has more than one count but fewer than ten. The genes are TRBV11-1 and TRBJ1-1, with 7 bases lining up with TRBD1. This CDR3 is 15 amino acids long. Germline values: CDR1 SGHAT, CDR2 FQDESV (reference sequence). Unmatched junction bases numbered 7, after V lost 5 bases and J lost 1 base. The CDR3 nucleotides are TGTGCCAGCAGCCCCCGACAGGGAGGGAACACTGAAGCTTTCTTT. It translates to CASSPRQGGNTEAFF.

The chain employs TRBV5-1 and TRBJ2-3; TRBD2 matches 14 bases. This CDR3 is built from 18 residues. CDR1 is SGHRS, CDR2 YFSETQ, per germline. V shed 5 bases, J shed 7 bases, and the junction held 15 bases outside the gene matches. CDR3 sequence (DNA): TGCGCCAGCAGGACGGGACTAGCGGGGGCCCGCGTCGTGAATACGCAGTATTTT. It yields the protein CASRTGLAGARVVNTQYF.

V usage is TRBV7-2 and J usage is TRBJ2-2, with D possibly TRBD2 on 7 matching bases. This CDR3 spans 13 amino acids. Germline V lookup: CDR1 SGHTA, CDR2 FQGNSA. Trimming removed 10 bases at V and 4 bases at J, with 13 bases between. The DNA for the CDR3 is TGTGCCATGCCCGGGGGGCGCACCGGGGAGCTGTTTTTT. Its translation: CAMPGGRTGELFF.

This clonotype has only a few counts. This chain connects TRBV7-9 to TRBJ2-1; D tentatively fits TRBD1 or TRBD2 (5 bases each). Per germline, CDR1 SEHNR and CDR2 FQNEAQ (reference sequence). The V and J ends lost 5 bases and 3 bases respectively, with 14 bases between them. This CDR3 is built from 15 residues. CDR3 residues: CASSNPGRSYNEQFF. The CDR3 DNA reads TGTGCCAGCAGCAACCCGGGACGAAGCTACAATGAGCAGTTCTTC.

The rearrangement uses TRBV7-3 and TRBJ1-1; TRBD1 agrees at 10 bases. V was pared by 5 bases and J by 5 bases, with 5 bases of the junction left unmatched. The germline V gene has CDR1 SGHTA and CDR2 FQGTGA. The CDR3 is made up of 14 amino acids. CDR3 region: CASSRTGGYTEAFF. The CDR3 DNA reads as TGTGCCAGCAGCCGGACAGGGGGTTATACTGAAGCTTTCTTT. Together with reference TRBV7-3 and TRBJ1-1, the CDR3 gives the full variable domain: GAGVSQTPSNKVTEKGKYVELRCDPISGHTALYWYRQSLGQGPEFLIYFQGTGAADDSGLPNDRFFAVRPEGSVSTLKIQRTERGDSAVYLCASSRTGGYTEAFFGQGTRLTVV.

In regard to this clonotype: Because the CDR3 is missing its conserved closing phenylalanine or tryptophan, this is likely a read error. The rearrangement uses TRBV20-1 and TRBJ1-1; D perhaps matches TRBD1 (6 bases). The CDR3 contains 13 residues. The germline V and J ends were trimmed by 6 bases and 5 bases, with 16 bases remaining between them. Germline loops: CDR1 DFQATT, CDR2 SNEGSKA (reference sequence). CDR3 DNA sequence: TGCAGTGCCCCGTCGGGGGGCGGAACTGAAGCTTTCCTT. This encodes CSAPSGGGTEAFL.

The genes are TRBV12-3 or TRBV12-4 and TRBJ2-1; 15 bases are a match to TRBD2. The CDR3 has 16 residues. The V segment lost 3 bases and the J segment 9 bases; nucleotides outside the gene matches: 6. Here the CDR3 reads CASSFPGLAGGVEQFF. Written as DNA, the CDR3 is TGTGCCAGCAGTTTCCCGGGACTAGCGGGGGGTGTTGAGCAGTTCTTC.

This clonotype has ten or more counts. V and J are TRBV29-1 and TRBJ2-2; 7 bases agree with TRBD1. This CDR3 has 14 residues. Germline CDR1 reads SQVTM; CDR2 reads ANQGSEA. The junction had 2 bases not matched to a gene; V was cut back by 3 bases and J by 1 base. DNA for the CDR3: TGCAGCGTTGACAGGGGGTGGAACACCGGGGAGCTGTTTTTT. Amino acids: CSVDRGWNTGELFF.

The chain carries TRBV24-1 and TRBJ2-3, with TRBD1 matching over 8 bases. This CDR3 has 16 amino acids. V shed 4 bases, J shed 4 bases, and the junction held 9 bases outside the gene matches. Germline V lookup: CDR1 KGHDR, CDR2 SFDVKD. The CDR3 sequence: CATSDPTGVGPDTQYF. CDR3 coding DNA: TGTGCCACCAGTGACCCGACAGGGGTCGGACCAGATACGCAGTATTTT.

This clonotype was detected only a few times. CDR3 sequence reads: CASSGAGAAQETQYF. CDR3 coding DNA: TGTGCCAGCAGTGGTGCGGGGGCTGCCCAAGAGACCCAGTACTTC. This sequence joins TRBV25-1 and TRBJ2-5; tentatively, D is TRBD2 (7 bases). The germline CDR1 and CDR2 sequences are MGHDK and SYGVNS. V was trimmed by 4 bases and J by 1 base, leaving 13 bases between them. This CDR3 is 15 amino acids long. Variable domain in full (rest from reference TRBV25-1 and TRBJ2-5): EADIYQTPRYLVIGTGKKITLECSQTMGHDKMYWYQQDPGMELHLIHYSYGVNSTEKGDLSSESTVSRIRTEHFPLTLESARPSHTSQYLCASSGAGAAQETQYFGPGTRLLVL.

V is TRBV11-1 and J is TRBJ2-3; D might be TRBD2 (6 bases). The germline V gene encodes CDR1 SGHAT and CDR2 FQDESV (reference sequence). The CDR3 has 16 amino acids. V lost 3 bases, J lost 3 bases, and 16 bases lay in between. The DNA for the CDR3 is TGTGCCAGCAGCTTTCTACTGGGGGGTAAAACAGATACGCAGTATTTT. This sequence encodes CASSFLLGGKTDTQYF.

This chain uses TRBV28 with TRBJ2-7; TRBD1 agrees at 8 bases. Trimming took 2 bases from V and 4 from J; bases not matched to a gene: 4. The germline V gene encodes CDR1 MDHEN and CDR2 SYDVKM. This CDR3 is 14 amino acids long. The CDR3 is CASSLDRTGYEQYV. The CDR3, as DNA: TGTGCCAGCAGTTTAGACAGGACAGGGTACGAGCAGTACGTC.

This clonotype was seen a handful of times. The genes are TRBV5-6 and TRBJ2-5; D might be TRBD2 (7 bases). The CDR3 is made up of 19 amino acids. Trimming shortened V by 0 bases and J by 5 bases, and 26 bases separated the two germline ends. Looked up from germline, CDR1 is SGHDT and CDR2 is YYEEEE. CDR3 nucleotides: TGTGCCAGCAGCTTGGTCCGGGGGGCCACCCAAGCGACAGTTGAGACCCAGTACTTC. Encoded protein: CASSLVRGATQATVETQYF.

This rearrangement joins TRBV6-5 to TRBJ1-1, with unresolved D. V dropped 0 bases and J dropped 1 base, with 6 bases sitting between them. Germline loops: CDR1 MNHEY, CDR2 SVGAGI. The CDR3 is 14 residues long. CDR3 amino acids: CASSYSGRNTEAFF. The CDR3 region has the DNA TGTGCCAGCAGTTACTCGGGGAGGAACACTGAAGCTTTCTTT.

This clonotype has more than one count but fewer than ten. V and J are TRBV12-3 or TRBV12-4 and TRBJ1-2, with D possibly being TRBD1 (5 bases). CDR3 length: 13 residues. V dropped 6 bases and J dropped 3 bases, with 11 bases sitting between them. The CDR3, as DNA: TGTGCCAGCAGCCCGGGACTGCACTATGGCTACACCTTC. Translating it yields CASSPGLHYGYTF.